Listed below are T cell receptor beta chains from one sample, sequenced in a study of cytomegalovirus exposure and HLA in healthy donors. The assay was immunoSEQ multiplex PCR, and TCRdb's table has in-frame clones only and misses some. The sample holds over 130,000 clones; 80% to 85% are singletons and the top ten take 1.2%. Specimen: PBMCs. These receptors were obtained from a female donor in good health and CMV-seronegative. The CDR3 runs from the conserved cysteine through the conserved F or W. The D gene is left open where the match is weak. Clone size is shown for a subset of rows, as once, few, many or a class of expanded clone.

len	v_gene	j_gene	d_gene	abundance	CDR3aa	CDR3nt
13	TRBV9	TRBJ2-7	.	.	CASSVASSYEQYF	TGTGCCAGCAGCGTAGCCAGCTCCTACGAGCAGTACTTC
18	TRBV15	TRBJ2-1	TRBD2	.	CATSREGSGTSSYNEQFF	TGTGCCACCAGCAGAGAAGGTAGCGGGACCAGCTCCTACAATGAGCAGTTCTTC
15	TRBV14	TRBJ1-3	.	.	CASSPFLAGWTTIYF	TGTGCCAGCAGCCCCTTTCTGGCAGGGTGGACCACCATATATTTT
16	TRBV5-1	TRBJ2-3	TRBD2	once	CASSRTSGSVTDTQYF	TGCGCCAGCAGCCGGACTAGCGGGAGTGTAACAGATACGCAGTATTTT
15	TRBV6-1	TRBJ1-1	TRBD1	.	CASSGDRGRGTEAFF	TGTGCCAGCAGTGGGGACAGGGGAAGGGGAACTGAAGCTTTCTTT
21	TRBV4-2	TRBJ1-5	TRBD1	.	CASSQDQWGDRDTYSNQPQHF	TGTGCCAGCAGCCAAGATCAATGGGGGGACAGGGATACTTATAGCAATCAGCCCCAGCATTTT
15	TRBV6-4	TRBJ1-4	TRBD1	.	CASSDSTGGNEKLFF	TGTGCCAGCAGTGACTCGACAGGGGGTAATGAAAAACTGTTTTTT
12	TRBV10-3	TRBJ1-3	.	few	CAISPTENTIYF	TGTGCCATCAGCCCCACAGAAAACACCATATATTTT
14	TRBV10-1	TRBJ2-7	TRBD2	.	CASSESTSGYEQYF	TGCGCCAGCAGTGAGTCAACTAGCGGATACGAGCAGTACTTC
16	TRBV23-1	TRBJ2-7	TRBD1	.	CASSQSWQGATYEQYF	TGCGCCAGCAGTCAATCGTGGCAGGGGGCAACCTACGAGCAGTACTTC
16	TRBV25-1	TRBJ2-3	.	few	CASSESPVRLTDTQYF	TGTGCCAGCAGTGAGAGTCCCGTTCGCCTCACAGATACGCAGTATTTT
13	TRBV6-1	TRBJ2-1	.	.	CASSDTGPNEQFF	TGTGCCAGCAGTGATACAGGGCCCAATGAGCAGTTCTTC
14	TRBV5-4	TRBJ2-1	.	.	CASSLERSYNEQFF	TGTGCCAGCAGCTTGGAGCGGTCATACAATGAGCAGTTCTTC
15	TRBV14	TRBJ2-7	.	.	CASSHLDLRSYEQYF	TGTGCCAGCAGCCATCTCGACTTAAGGAGCTACGAGCAGTACTTC
14	TRBV30	TRBJ2-1	TRBD1	.	CAWSRDRGRNEQFF	TGTGCCTGGAGCCGGGACAGGGGGAGGAATGAGCAGTTCTTC
16	TRBV6-5	TRBJ2-5	TRBD2	.	CASSYSLAGFQETQYF	TGTGCCAGCAGTTACTCACTAGCGGGATTTCAAGAGACCCAGTACTTC
13	TRBV10-3	TRBJ2-7	.	.	CAISVASSYEQYF	TGTGCCATCAGTGTTGCGAGCTCCTACGAGCAGTACTTC
13	TRBV7-6	TRBJ2-7	.	.	CASSASAGYEQYF	TGTGCCAGCAGCGCTAGTGCGGGCTACGAGCAGTACTTC
17	TRBV11-2	TRBJ1-2	.	.	CASSSPLSGKGPYGYTF	TGTGCCAGCAGCTCCCCCTTGTCGGGGAAGGGTCCCTATGGCTACACCTTC
14	TRBV6-5	TRBJ1-4	.	.	CASSRGATNEKLFF	TGTGCCAGCAGCCGAGGCGCAACTAATGAAAAACTGTTTTTT
15	TRBV15	TRBJ2-3	.	.	CATSRDLGGTDTQYF	TGTGCCACCAGCAGAGATCTCGGGGGAACAGATACGCAGTATTTT
16	TRBV28	TRBJ1-4	TRBD1	.	CASSYNPGGGGQKLFF	TGTGCCAGCAGTTATAATCCAGGGGGCGGGGGCCAAAAACTGTTTTTT
14	TRBV6-5	TRBJ1-1	.	.	CASSYRAANTEAFF	TGTGCCAGCAGTTATAGAGCCGCGAACACTGAAGCTTTCTTT
15	TRBV29-1	TRBJ2-1	TRBD2	.	CSVHTPSGSLNEQFF	TGCAGCGTTCACACCCCGAGCGGGAGCCTCAATGAGCAGTTCTTC
15	TRBV7-8	TRBJ2-1	TRBD2	few	CASSTGLGPYNEQFF	TGTGCCAGCAGCACTGGACTAGGCCCCTACAATGAGCAGTTCTTC
12	TRBV29-1	TRBJ1-2	.	.	CSGRVGGDGYTF	TGCAGCGGTCGTGTAGGGGGAGATGGCTACACCTTC
12	TRBV18	TRBJ2-1	.	once	CASFTQGVRQFF	TGTGCCAGCTTCACCCAAGGGGTTAGGCAATTCTTC
12	TRBV29-1	TRBJ2-7	TRBD2	.	CSVDRGEYEQYF	TGCAGCGTTGACCGGGGGGAATACGAGCAGTACTTC
15	TRBV6-1	TRBJ2-3	TRBD1	.	CASNKGQLSTDTQYF	TGTGCCAGTAACAAGGGACAGCTTAGCACAGATACGCAGTATTTT
12	TRBV29-1	TRBJ2-1	TRBD1	.	CSIRQGPNEQFF	TGCAGCATAAGACAGGGTCCCAATGAGCAGTTCTTC
14	TRBV4-1	TRBJ2-5	.	once	CASSQDQGLETQYF	TGCGCCAGCAGCCAAGATCAGGGCTTAGAGACCCAGTACTTC
15	TRBV4-2	TRBJ1-5	.	.	CASSQDQNNRQPQHF	TGTGCCAGCAGCCAAGATCAAAACAACAGACAGCCCCAGCATTTT
13	TRBV10-3	TRBJ1-4	.	.	CAISAGENEKLFF	TGTGCCATCAGTGCAGGGGAAAATGAAAAACTGTTTTTT
14	TRBV6-1	TRBJ2-7	.	.	CASIRDTNIYEQYF	TGTGCCAGCATCCGGGACACCAACATTTACGAGCAGTACTTC
15	TRBV6-5	TRBJ2-7	TRBD2	once	CASSPLAGGYYEQYF	TGTGCCAGCAGCCCCCTAGCGGGAGGTTACTACGAGCAGTACTTC
12	TRBV11-2	TRBJ2-7	.	.	CASTLTGYEQYF	TGTGCCAGCACCTTGACAGGTTACGAGCAGTACTTC